These 10 T cell receptor beta chains were sequenced from one sample in a study of cytomegalovirus exposure and HLA in healthy donors. Primers for the PCR totalled 60 Vbeta and 13 Jbeta. Profiled with immunoSEQ multiplex PCR; TCRdb holds only in-frame clones, not every one. The sample spans some 120,000 clones; the ten largest clones claim 2.5% to 3%. The sample comprised PBMCs. The receptors were gathered from a man aged 25-40 years in good health and CMV-seronegative.

As for this clone: One end of the junction is discordant with germline, which a read error may explain. V gene TRBV7-6 combines with J gene TRBJ1-4; no reliable D call. Per germline, CDR1 SGHVS and CDR2 FNYEAQ. The CDR3 runs 14 residues. The CDR3 is CASSWSATNEKLFF. CDR3 in DNA: TGTGCCAGCAGCTGGAGCGCAACAAATGAAAAACTGTTTTTT.

The rearrangement joins TRBV6-1 to TRBJ1-1; D possibly corresponds to TRBD1 (5 bases). CDR3 size: 14 residues. The V gene's germline CDR1 is MNHNS and CDR2 SASEGT. V lost 2 bases and J lost 11, with 18 bases in between. Here the CDR3 reads CASSESFQGVEAFF. The CDR3 DNA sequence: TGTGCCAGCAGTGAAAGTTTTCAGGGTGTTGAGGCTTTCTTT.

The chain employs TRBV5-1 and TRBJ2-1; possible D gene TRBD1, 6 bases. The CDR3 is 13 amino acids. Trimming pared 0 bases from V and 7 bases from J, leaving 8 bases between. Germline CDR1 SGHRS, CDR2 YFSETQ. The CDR3 loop reads CASSLGGPNEQFF. The CDR3 bases are TGCGCCAGCAGCTTGGGGGGGCCGAATGAGCAGTTCTTC.

The chain couples TRBV28 to TRBJ2-1; tentative D call: TRBD2 (5 bases). The CDR3 extends over 17 amino acids. Germline V gene lookup returns CDR1 MDHEN and CDR2 SYDVKM. Trimming left V 5 bases short and J 1 base short, with 18 bases between. The CDR3 sequence: CASSSPGGPTSYNEQFF. The DNA of the CDR3 is TGTGCCAGCAGTAGCCCAGGAGGCCCAACATCCTACAATGAGCAGTTCTTC.

The J gene is TRBJ2-5, the V gene TRBV7-9; 10 nucleotides line up with TRBD2. Germline CDR1 and CDR2: SEHNR and FQNEAQ (reference sequence). The CDR3 runs to 15 residues. V lost 5 bases to trimming and J lost 1 base; unmatched junction nucleotides: 4. In nucleotides, the CDR3 is TGTGCCAGCAGCCCTAGCGGGAGTGGCCAAGAGACCCAGTACTTC. It encodes CASSPSGSGQETQYF.

This chain joins TRBV19 and TRBJ2-3, with 13 nucleotides matching TRBD2. Trimming took 5 bases from V and 2 from J; bases not matched to a gene: 4. The CDR3 is made up of 16 amino acids. Germline CDR1 and CDR2: LNHDA and SQIVND (reference sequence). The CDR3 reads CASSLLAGGFTDTQYF. The DNA of the CDR3 is TGTGCCAGTAGTCTACTAGCGGGAGGGTTCACAGATACGCAGTATTTT. The full variable domain, its missing parts supplied by reference TRBV19 and TRBJ2-3, is DGGITQSPKYLFRKEGQNVTLSCEQNLNHDAMYWYRQDPGQGLRLIYYSQIVNDFQKGDIAEGYSVSREKKESFPLTVTSAQKNPTAFYLCASSLLAGGFTDTQYFGPGTRLTVL.

The chain employs TRBV5-1 and TRBJ1-2, with D maybe TRBD1 (5 bases). CDR3 size: 17 residues. Germline CDR1 is SGHRS and CDR2 is YFSETQ. V was clipped by 2 bases and J by 7 bases, with 24 bases between them. The CDR3: CASSFRGREGEEGGYTF. CDR3 in DNA: TGCGCCAGCAGCTTCCGAGGCAGGGAAGGGGAAGAAGGTGGCTACACCTTC.

The chain has TRBV7-2 and TRBJ1-2; D may be TRBD1 (6 bases). V dropped 6 bases and J dropped 1 base, with 12 bases sitting between them. This CDR3 is 14 amino acids long. In germline, CDR1 is SGHTA, CDR2 FQGNSA. This CDR3 reads CASSPGHFNYGYTF. The DNA for the CDR3 is TGTGCCAGCAGTCCGGGACACTTTAACTATGGCTACACCTTC.

V usage is TRBV19 and J usage is TRBJ2-7; 15 positions match TRBD2. CDR1 and CDR2 (germline): LNHDA, SQIVND (reference sequence). The CDR3 runs 19 residues. The J segment lost 1 base and the V segment lost 4 bases, leaving 11 bases of the junction unmatched. CDR3: CASSTQLRGTSGRSYEQYF. CDR3 DNA sequence: TGTGCCAGTAGTACCCAATTGCGGGGGACTAGCGGGAGGTCCTACGAGCAGTACTTC.

The chain carries TRBV5-6 and TRBJ1-5; D is undetermined. This CDR3 is 13 amino acids long. Trimming took off 4 bases at V and 1 base at J, with 6 bases between the two ends. Germline V gene lookup returns CDR1 SGHDT and CDR2 YYEEEE. CDR3 amino acids: CASSRRSNQPQHF. The CDR3 DNA reads as TGTGCCAGCAGCAGGAGGAGCAATCAGCCCCAGCATTTT.